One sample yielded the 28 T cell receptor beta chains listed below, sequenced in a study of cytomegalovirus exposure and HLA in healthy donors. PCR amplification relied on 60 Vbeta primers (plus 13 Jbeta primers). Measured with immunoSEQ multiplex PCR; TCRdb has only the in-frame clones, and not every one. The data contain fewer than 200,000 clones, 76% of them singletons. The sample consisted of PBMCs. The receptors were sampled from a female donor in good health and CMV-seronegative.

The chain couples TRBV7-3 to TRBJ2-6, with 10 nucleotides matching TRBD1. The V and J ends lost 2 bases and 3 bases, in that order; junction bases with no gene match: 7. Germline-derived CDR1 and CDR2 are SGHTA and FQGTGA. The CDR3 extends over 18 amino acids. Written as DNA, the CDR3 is TGTGCCAGCAGCTTACCGACAGGGGGCGTGATTGGGGCCAACGTCCTGACTTTC. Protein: CASSLPTGGVIGANVLTF.

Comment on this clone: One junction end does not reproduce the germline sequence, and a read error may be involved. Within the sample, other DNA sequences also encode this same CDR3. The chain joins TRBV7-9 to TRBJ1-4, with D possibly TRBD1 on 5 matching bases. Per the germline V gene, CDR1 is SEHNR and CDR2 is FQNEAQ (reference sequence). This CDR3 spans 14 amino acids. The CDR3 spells CASSLGRDGEKLFF. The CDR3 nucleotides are TGCGCCAGCAGCTTAGGGCGGGACGGAGAAAAACTGTTTTTT.

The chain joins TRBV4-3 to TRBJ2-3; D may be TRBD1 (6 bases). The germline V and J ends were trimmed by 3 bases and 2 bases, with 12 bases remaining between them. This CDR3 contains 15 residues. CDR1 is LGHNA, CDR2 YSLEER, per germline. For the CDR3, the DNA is TGCGCCAGCAGCCAGCAGGGGTTTTCCACAGATACGCAGTATTTT. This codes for CASSQQGFSTDTQYF.

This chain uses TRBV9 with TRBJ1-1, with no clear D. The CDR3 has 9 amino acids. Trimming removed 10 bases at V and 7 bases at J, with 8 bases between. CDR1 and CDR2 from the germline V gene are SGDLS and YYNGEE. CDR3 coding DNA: TGTGCCCGCCGGGGTGAAGCTTTCTTT. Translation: CARRGEAFF.

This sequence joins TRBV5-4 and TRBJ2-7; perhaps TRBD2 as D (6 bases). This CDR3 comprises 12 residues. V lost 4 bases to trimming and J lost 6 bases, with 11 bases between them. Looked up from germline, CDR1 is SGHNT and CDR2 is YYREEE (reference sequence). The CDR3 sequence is CASSAAGPEQYF. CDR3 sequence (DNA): TGTGCCAGCAGCGCCGCGGGACCCGAGCAGTACTTC.

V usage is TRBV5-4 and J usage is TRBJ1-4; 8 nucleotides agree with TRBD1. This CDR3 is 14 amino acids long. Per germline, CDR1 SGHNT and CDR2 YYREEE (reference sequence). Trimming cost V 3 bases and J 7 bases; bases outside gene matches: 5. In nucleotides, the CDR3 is TGTGCCAGCAGCTCCGGACAGGGCATTGAAAAACTGTTTTTT. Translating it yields CASSSGQGIEKLFF. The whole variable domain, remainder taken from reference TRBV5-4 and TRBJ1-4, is ETGVTQSPTHLIKTRGQQVTLRCSSQSGHNTVSWYQQALGQGPQFIFQYYREEENGRGNFPPRFSGLQFPNYSSELNVNALELDDSALYLCASSSGQGIEKLFFGSGTQLSVL.

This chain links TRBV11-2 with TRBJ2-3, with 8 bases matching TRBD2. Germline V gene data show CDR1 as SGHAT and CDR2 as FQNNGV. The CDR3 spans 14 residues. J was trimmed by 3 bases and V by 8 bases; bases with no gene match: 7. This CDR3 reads CASATSVVTDTQYF. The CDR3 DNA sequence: TGTGCCAGCGCGACTAGCGTCGTTACAGATACGCAGTATTTT.

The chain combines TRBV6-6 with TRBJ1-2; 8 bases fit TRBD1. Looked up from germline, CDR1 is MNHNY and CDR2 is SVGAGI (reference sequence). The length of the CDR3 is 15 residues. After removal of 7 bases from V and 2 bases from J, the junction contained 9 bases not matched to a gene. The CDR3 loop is CASKPGTGRNYGYTF. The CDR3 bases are TGTGCCAGCAAGCCTGGGACAGGTAGAAACTATGGCTACACCTTC.

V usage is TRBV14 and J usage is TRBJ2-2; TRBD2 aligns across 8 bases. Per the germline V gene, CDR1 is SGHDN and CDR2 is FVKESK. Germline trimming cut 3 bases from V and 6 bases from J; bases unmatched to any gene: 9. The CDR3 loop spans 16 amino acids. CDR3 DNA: TGTGCCAGCAGCCAGGTAAGCGGGGGCTCCCCCGGGGAGCTGTTTTTT. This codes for CASSQVSGGSPGELFF. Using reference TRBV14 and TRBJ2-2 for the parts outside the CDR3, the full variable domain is EAGVTQFPSHSVIEKGQTVTLRCDPISGHDNLYWYRRVMGKEIKFLLHFVKESKQDESGMPNNRFLAERTGGTYSTLKVQPAELEDSGVYFCASSQVSGGSPGELFFGEGSRLTVL.

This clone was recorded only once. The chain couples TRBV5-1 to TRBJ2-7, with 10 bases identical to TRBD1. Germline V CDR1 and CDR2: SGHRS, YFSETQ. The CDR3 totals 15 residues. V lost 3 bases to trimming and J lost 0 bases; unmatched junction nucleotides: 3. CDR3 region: CASSSDRGLSYEQYF. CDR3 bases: TGCGCCAGCAGCTCCGACAGGGGGCTCTCCTACGAGCAGTACTTC. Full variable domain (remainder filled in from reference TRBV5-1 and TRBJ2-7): KAGVTQTPRYLIKTRGQQVTLSCSPISGHRSVSWYQQTPGQGLQFLFEYFSETQRNKGNFPGRFSGRQFSNSRSEMNVSTLELGDSALYLCASSSDRGLSYEQYFGPGTRLTVT.

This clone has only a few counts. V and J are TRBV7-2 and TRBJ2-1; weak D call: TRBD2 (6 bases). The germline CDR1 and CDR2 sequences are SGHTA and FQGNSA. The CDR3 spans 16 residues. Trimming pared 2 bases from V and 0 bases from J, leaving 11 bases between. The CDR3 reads CASSLLGRDSYNEQFF. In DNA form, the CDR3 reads TGTGCCAGCAGCTTACTAGGGCGGGACTCCTACAATGAGCAGTTCTTC.

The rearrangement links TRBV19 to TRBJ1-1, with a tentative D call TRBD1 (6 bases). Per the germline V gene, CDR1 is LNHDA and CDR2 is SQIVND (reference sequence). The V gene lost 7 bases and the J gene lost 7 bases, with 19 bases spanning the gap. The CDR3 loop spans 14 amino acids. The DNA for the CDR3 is TGTGCCAGTACCAACCCCGGGACATCCTATGAAGCTTTCTTT. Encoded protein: CASTNPGTSYEAFF.

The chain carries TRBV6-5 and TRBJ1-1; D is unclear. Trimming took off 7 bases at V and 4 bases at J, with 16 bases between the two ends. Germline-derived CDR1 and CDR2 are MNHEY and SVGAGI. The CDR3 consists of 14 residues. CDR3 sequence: CASNRRAVGTEAFF. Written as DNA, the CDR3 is TGTGCCAGCAATAGGAGGGCGGTGGGCACTGAAGCTTTCTTT.

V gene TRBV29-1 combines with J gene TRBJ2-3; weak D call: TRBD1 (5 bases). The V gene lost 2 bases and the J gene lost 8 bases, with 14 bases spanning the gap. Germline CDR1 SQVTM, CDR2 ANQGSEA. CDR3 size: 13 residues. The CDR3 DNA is TGCAGCGTTGAAATTGTCAGGGCAGGTACGCAGTATTTT. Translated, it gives CSVEIVRAGTQYF.

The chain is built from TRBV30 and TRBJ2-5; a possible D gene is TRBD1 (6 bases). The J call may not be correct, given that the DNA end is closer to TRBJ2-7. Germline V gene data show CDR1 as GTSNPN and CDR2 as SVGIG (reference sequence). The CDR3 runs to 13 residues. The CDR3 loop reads CAWATGILYEQYF. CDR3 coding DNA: TGTGCCTGGGCAACAGGGATACTCTACGAGCAGTACTTC.

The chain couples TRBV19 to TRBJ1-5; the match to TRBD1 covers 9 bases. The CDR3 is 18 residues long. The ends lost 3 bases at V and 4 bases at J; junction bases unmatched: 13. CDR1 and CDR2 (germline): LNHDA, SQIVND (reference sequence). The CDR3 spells CASSMDSGDRVRNQPQHF. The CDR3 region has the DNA TGTGCCAGTAGTATGGACAGTGGGGACAGGGTTCGGAATCAGCCCCAGCATTTT.

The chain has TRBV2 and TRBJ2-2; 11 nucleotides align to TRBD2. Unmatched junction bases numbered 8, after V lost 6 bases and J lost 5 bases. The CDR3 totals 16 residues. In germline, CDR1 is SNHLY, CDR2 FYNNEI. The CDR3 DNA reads TGTGCCAGCAGGGAACTAGCGGGGGAGAGGACCGGGGAGCTGTTTTTT. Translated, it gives CASRELAGERTGELFF.

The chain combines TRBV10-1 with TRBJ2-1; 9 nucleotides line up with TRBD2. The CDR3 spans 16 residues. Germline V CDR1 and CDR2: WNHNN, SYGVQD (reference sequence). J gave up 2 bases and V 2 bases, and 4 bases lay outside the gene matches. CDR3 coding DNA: TGCGCCAGCAGTGAGCGGGGACTAGCCCCCTACAATGAGCAGTTCTTC. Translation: CASSERGLAPYNEQFF.

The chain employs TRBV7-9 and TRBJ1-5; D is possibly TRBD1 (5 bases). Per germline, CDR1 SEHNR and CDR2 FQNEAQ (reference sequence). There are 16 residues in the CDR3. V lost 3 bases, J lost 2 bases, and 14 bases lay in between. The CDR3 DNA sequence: TGTGCCAGCAGCTTGCAGACAGTTGGCCGCAATCAGCCCCAGCATTTT. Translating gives CASSLQTVGRNQPQHF.

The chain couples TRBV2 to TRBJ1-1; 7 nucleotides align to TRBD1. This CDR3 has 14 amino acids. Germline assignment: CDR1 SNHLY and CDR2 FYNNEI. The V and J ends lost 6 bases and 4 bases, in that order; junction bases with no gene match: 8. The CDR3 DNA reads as TGTGCCAGCAGCAGGAACGCAGGGGGCACTGAAGCTTTCTTT. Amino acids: CASSRNAGGTEAFF.

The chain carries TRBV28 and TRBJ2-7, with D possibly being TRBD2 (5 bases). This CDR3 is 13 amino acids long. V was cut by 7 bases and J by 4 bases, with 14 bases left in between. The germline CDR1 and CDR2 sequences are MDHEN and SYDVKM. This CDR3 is CASTGSLDYEQYF. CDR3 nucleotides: TGTGCCAGCACGGGAAGCCTCGATTACGAGCAGTACTTC.

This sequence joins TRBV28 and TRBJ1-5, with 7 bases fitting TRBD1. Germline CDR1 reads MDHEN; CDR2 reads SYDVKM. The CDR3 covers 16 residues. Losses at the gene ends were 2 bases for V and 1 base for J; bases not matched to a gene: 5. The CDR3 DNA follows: TGTGCCAGCAGTTTAGTCAGGGGGAAGAGCAATCAGCCCCAGCATTTT. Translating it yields CASSLVRGKSNQPQHF. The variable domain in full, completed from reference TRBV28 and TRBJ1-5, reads DVKVTQSSRYLVKRTGEKVFLECVQDMDHENMFWYRQDPGLGLRLIYFSYDVKMKEKGDIPEGYSVSREKKERFSLILESASTNQTSMYLCASSLVRGKSNQPQHFGDGTRLSIL.

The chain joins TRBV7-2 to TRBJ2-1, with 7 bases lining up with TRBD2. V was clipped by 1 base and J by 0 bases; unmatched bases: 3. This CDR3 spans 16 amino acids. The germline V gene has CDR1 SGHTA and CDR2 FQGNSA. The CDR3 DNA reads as TGTGCCAGCAGCTTAGAGCTAGCGGCCTCCTACAATGAGCAGTTCTTC. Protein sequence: CASSLELAASYNEQFF.

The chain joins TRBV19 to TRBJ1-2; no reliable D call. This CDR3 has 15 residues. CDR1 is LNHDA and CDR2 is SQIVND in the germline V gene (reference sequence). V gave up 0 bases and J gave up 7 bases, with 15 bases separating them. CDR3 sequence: CASSIDYLGGPGYTF. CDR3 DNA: TGTGCCAGTAGTATAGATTATCTTGGAGGGCCTGGCTACACCTTC. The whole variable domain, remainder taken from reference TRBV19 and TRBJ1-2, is DGGITQSPKYLFRKEGQNVTLSCEQNLNHDAMYWYRQDPGQGLRLIYYSQIVNDFQKGDIAEGYSVSREKKESFPLTVTSAQKNPTAFYLCASSIDYLGGPGYTFGSGTRLTVV.

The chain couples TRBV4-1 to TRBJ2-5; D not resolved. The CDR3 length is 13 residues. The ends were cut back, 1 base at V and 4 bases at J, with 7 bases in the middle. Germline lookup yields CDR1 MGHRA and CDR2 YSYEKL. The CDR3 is CASSQVFSETQYF. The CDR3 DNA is TGCGCCAGCAGCCAAGTTTTCTCAGAGACCCAGTACTTC.

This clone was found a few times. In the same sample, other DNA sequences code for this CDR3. The CDR3 protein is CASSSPTTDTQYF. As DNA, the CDR3 is TGTGCCAGCAGCTCGCCTACCACAGATACGCAGTATTTT. V is TRBV7-2 and J is TRBJ2-3; no clear D. The V gene's germline CDR1 is SGHTA and CDR2 FQGNSA. The CDR3 sequence is 13 residues long. Trimming stripped 4 bases from V and 2 bases from J, with 7 bases between.

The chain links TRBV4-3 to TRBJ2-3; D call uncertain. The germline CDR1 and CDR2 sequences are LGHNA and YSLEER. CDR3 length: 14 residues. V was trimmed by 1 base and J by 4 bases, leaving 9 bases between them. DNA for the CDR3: TGCGCCAGCAGCCAAGTTTCGCGGCCAGATACGCAGTATTTT. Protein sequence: CASSQVSRPDTQYF.

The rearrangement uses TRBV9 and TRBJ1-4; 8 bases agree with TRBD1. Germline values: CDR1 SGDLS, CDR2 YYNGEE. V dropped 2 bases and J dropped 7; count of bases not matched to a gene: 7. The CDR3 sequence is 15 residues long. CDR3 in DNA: TGTGCCAGCAGCGTTGGACAGGGACGACGTGAAAAACTGTTTTTT. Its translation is CASSVGQGRREKLFF.